Below are 28 T cell receptor beta chains sequenced from a single sample in a study of control samples from healthy donors and cancer patients. Method: immunoSEQ multiplex PCR; TCRdb's copy keeps in-frame clones and lacks some. The profile shows 50,000 or so clones, under 90% of them singletons. Sequencing was performed on blood. The origin of the receptors is a man in his 70s in good health.

V is TRBV7-9 and J is TRBJ1-2; D is unclear. The V end was cut by 4 bases, the J end by 7 bases, with 19 bases between. This CDR3 is 15 amino acids long. Germline-derived CDR1 and CDR2 are SEHNR and FQNEAQ (reference sequence). The CDR3 DNA reads TGTGCCAGCAGCTCGACGCCTTGGGAAGGTCCTGGCTACACCTTC. It encodes CASSSTPWEGPGYTF.

The chain links TRBV5-4 to TRBJ1-1, with D tentatively TRBD1 (5 bases). This CDR3 contains 15 residues. Germline assignment: CDR1 SGHNT and CDR2 YYREEE (reference sequence). Trimming stripped 0 bases from V and 0 bases from J, with 9 bases between. CDR3: CASSLVGTMNTEAFF. The CDR3 DNA follows: TGTGCCAGCAGCTTGGTTGGGACTATGAACACTGAAGCTTTCTTT.

J is TRBJ2-3 and V is TRBV4-2; D is ambiguous. There are 13 residues in the CDR3. Looked up from germline, CDR1 is LGHNA and CDR2 is YNFKEQ. V was shortened by 1 base and J by 0 bases, with 2 bases between the two germline ends. CDR3 residues: CASSQGSTDTQYF. In nucleotides, the CDR3 is TGTGCCAGCAGCCAAGGAAGCACAGATACGCAGTATTTT.

V gene TRBV7-2 combines with J gene TRBJ2-1; 8 positions match TRBD2. Unmatched junction bases numbered 12, after V lost 1 base and J lost 7 bases. This CDR3 is 17 amino acids long. Germline V CDR1 and CDR2: SGHTA, FQGNSA. CDR3 protein: CASSLGGGGGQRNEQFF. CDR3 coding DNA: TGTGCCAGCAGCTTAGGGGGAGGCGGGGGGCAAAGGAATGAGCAGTTCTTC.

The chain has TRBV7-9 and TRBJ2-3; tentative D call: TRBD1 (6 bases). Trimming pared 6 bases from V and 6 bases from J, leaving 19 bases between. Germline V gene sequence: CDR1 SEHNR, CDR2 FQNEAQ (reference sequence). This CDR3 spans 15 amino acids. CDR3: CASRASFRDMDTQYF. In nucleotides, the CDR3 is TGTGCCAGCAGGGCCTCCTTCCGGGACATGGATACGCAGTATTTT.

This rearrangement joins TRBV9 to TRBJ2-7; TRBD2 is a possible D gene (6 bases). Trimming pared 2 bases from V and 3 bases from J, leaving 15 bases between. This CDR3 region has 15 residues. Germline CDR1 is SGDLS and CDR2 is YYNGEE. The CDR3 here is CASSVSGGSSYEQYF. The CDR3 DNA sequence: TGTGCCAGCAGCGTCTCCGGAGGGAGCAGCTACGAGCAGTACTTC.

The rearrangement joins TRBV6-5 to TRBJ1-6; no clear D. The CDR3 totals 16 residues. Germline V gives CDR1 MNHEY, CDR2 SVGAGI. The ends were cut back, 2 bases at V and 8 bases at J, with 16 bases in the middle. This CDR3 reads CASSYGAFDLDSPLHF. The CDR3 coding sequence is TGTGCCAGCAGTTACGGAGCCTTTGACCTGGATTCACCCCTCCACTTT.

This sequence joins TRBV15 and TRBJ2-1; tentatively, D is TRBD1 (6 bases). CDR1 and CDR2 from the germline V gene are LNHNV and YYDKDF (reference sequence). The V end was cut by 0 bases, the J end by 15 bases, with 12 bases between. CDR3 length equals 12 residues. CDR3 in DNA: TGTGCCACCAGCAGAGATCAGGGGCAGCGGTTCTTC. This encodes CATSRDQGQRFF.

This clone appeared a few times. The CDR3 DNA reads TGCGCCACCCCCAGCCAGCTCATCAATCAGCCCCAGCATTTT. This encodes CATPSQLINQPQHF. V usage is TRBV23-1 and J usage is TRBJ1-5, with D unresolved. TRBV23-1 is reported as an ORF; its role is uncertain. This CDR3 comprises 14 residues. Trimming took 10 bases from V and 3 from J, leaving 16 bases between them.

This sequence joins TRBV28 and TRBJ1-5, with D possibly matching TRBD1 (6 bases). The CDR3 has 14 amino acids. Trimming removed 2 bases from V and 4 bases from J, with 9 bases in between. Germline V gene lookup returns CDR1 MDHEN and CDR2 SYDVKM. The DNA for the CDR3 is TGTGCCAGCAGTTTAATAGACAGGAATCAGCCCCAGCATTTT. It yields the protein CASSLIDRNQPQHF.

The CDR3 coding sequence is TGTGCCAGCAGAATGACGGGGCAAGAGACCCAGTACTTC. Its translation: CASRMTGQETQYF. The V gene is TRBV28, the J gene TRBJ2-5; D is possibly TRBD2 (5 bases). From germline, CDR1 is MDHEN and CDR2 SYDVKM. Trimming left V 6 bases short and J 2 bases short, with 10 bases between. The CDR3 consists of 13 residues.

The rearrangement joins TRBV28 to TRBJ2-7; no clear D gene. V dropped 6 bases and J dropped 3 bases, with 12 bases sitting between them. The CDR3 consists of 13 residues. Germline lookup yields CDR1 MDHEN and CDR2 SYDVKM. CDR3 bases: TGTGCCAGCAGCATAGGGTCTCACTACGAGCAGTACTTC. The encoded protein is CASSIGSHYEQYF.

V is TRBV7-9 and J is TRBJ2-5; either TRBD1 or TRBD2 may supply D (6 bases each). In germline, CDR1 is SEHNR, CDR2 FQNEAQ (reference sequence). CDR3 length: 14 residues. Trimming removed 3 bases from V and 5 bases from J, with 13 bases in between. The CDR3 DNA reads TGTGCCAGCAGCTTCCGACTAGGGGGTGAGACCCAGTACTTC. Translated, it gives CASSFRLGGETQYF.

V usage is TRBV7-9 and J usage is TRBJ2-7; TRBD1 agrees at 9 bases. This CDR3 is 14 amino acids long. The germline V gene encodes CDR1 SEHNR and CDR2 FQNEAQ (reference sequence). Losses at the gene ends were 3 bases for V and 5 bases for J; bases not matched to a gene: 5. The chain's CDR3 is CASSFAGQGHEQYF. The CDR3 DNA reads TGTGCCAGCAGCTTTGCGGGACAGGGACACGAGCAGTACTTC. Variable domain in full (rest from reference TRBV7-9 and TRBJ2-7): DTGVSQNPRHKITKRGQNVTFRCDPISEHNRLYWYRQTLGQGPEFLTYFQNEAQLEKSRLLSDRFSAERPKGSFSTLEIQRTEQGDSAMYLCASSFAGQGHEQYFGPGTRLTVT.

The chain uses TRBV12-3 or TRBV12-4 and TRBJ2-7; D not resolved. The CDR3 is 13 amino acids. V lost 3 bases and J lost 6, with 12 bases in between. The CDR3 reads CASSLVVVGEQYF. Here the CDR3 DNA reads TGTGCCAGCAGTTTGGTCGTTGTCGGCGAGCAGTACTTC.

The chain joins TRBV30 to TRBJ2-2; perhaps TRBD1 as D (6 bases). Trimming stripped 1 base from V and 6 bases from J, with 9 bases between. Germline V gene sequence: CDR1 GTSNPN, CDR2 SVGIG (reference sequence). The CDR3 spans 13 residues. Written as DNA, the CDR3 is TGTGCCTGGAGTGCAGGGGTCTCCGGGGAGCTGTTTTTT. Encoded protein: CAWSAGVSGELFF.

V usage is TRBV11-2 and J usage is TRBJ2-2; 9 positions agree with TRBD1. The junction had 13 bases not matched to a gene; V was cut back by 5 bases and J by 6 bases. Germline V gives CDR1 SGHAT, CDR2 FQNNGV. The CDR3 runs 17 residues. For the CDR3, the DNA is TGTGCCAGCAGCCCCGGGACAGGGTTGATTTTCCCCGGGGAGCTGTTTTTT. It codes for CASSPGTGLIFPGELFF.

This clone has only a few counts. V is TRBV18 and J is TRBJ2-1, with 10 positions matching TRBD1. The CDR3 covers 19 residues. V lost 2 bases and J lost 6; bases outside the gene matches: 16. Germline V gives CDR1 KGHSH, CDR2 LQKENI. CDR3 in DNA: TGTGCCAGCTCACCAAATGGGGCGGGACAGGGGTTTCGTCGCAATGAGCAGTTCTTC. Its translation is CASSPNGAGQGFRRNEQFF.

The rearrangement joins TRBV5-1 to TRBJ1-2; D is unclear. The V gene's germline CDR1 is SGHRS and CDR2 YFSETQ. The CDR3 runs to 14 residues. The V gene lost 3 bases and the J gene lost 6 bases, with 15 bases spanning the gap. The CDR3, as DNA: TGCGCCAGCAGCTCGGCGGGTGGAGAGGATGGCTACACCTTC. Residues: CASSSAGGEDGYTF.

The V gene is TRBV19, the J gene TRBJ1-1; D gene ambiguous. Germline V CDR1 and CDR2: LNHDA, SQIVND (reference sequence). The CDR3 totals 13 residues. V lost 1 base and J 1 base, leaving 4 bases between the germline ends. The CDR3 here is CASSIGWNTEAFF. CDR3 bases: TGTGCCAGTAGTATAGGGTGGAACACTGAAGCTTTCTTT.

The J gene is TRBJ2-1, the V gene TRBV6-5; D ambiguous. This CDR3 is built from 12 residues. Germline CDR1 and CDR2: MNHEY and SVGAGI. V was shortened by 4 bases and J by 4 bases, with 5 bases between the two germline ends. DNA for the CDR3: TGTGCCAGCAGTTTACCATACAATGAGCAGTTCTTC. Protein product: CASSLPYNEQFF.

The J gene is TRBJ1-1, the V gene TRBV7-8; possible D gene TRBD1, 5 bases. Germline-derived CDR1 and CDR2 are SGHVS and FQNEAQ. The CDR3 runs to 15 residues. V lost 5 bases to trimming and J lost 4 bases, with 17 bases between them. CDR3 sequence: CASSNRRVFSTEAFF. CDR3 DNA: TGTGCCAGCAGCAACCGCAGGGTATTTAGCACTGAAGCTTTCTTT. The whole variable domain, filled in from reference TRBV7-8 and TRBJ1-1, reads GAGVSQSPRYKVAKRGQDVALRCDPISGHVSLFWYQQALGQGPEFLTYFQNEAQLDKSGLPSDRFFAERPEGSVSTLKIQRTQQEDSAVYLCASSNRRVFSTEAFFGQGTRLTVV.

This clone was observed a handful of times. The chain carries TRBV4-1 and TRBJ1-3; maybe TRBD1 (6 bases). The CDR3 runs 15 residues. In germline, CDR1 is MGHRA, CDR2 YSYEKL. V lost 4 bases to trimming and J lost 3 bases, with 13 bases between them. CDR3 sequence reads: CASSPWGGFGNTIYF. CDR3 sequence (DNA): TGCGCCAGCAGCCCATGGGGGGGCTTTGGAAACACCATATATTTT.

J is TRBJ1-4 and V is TRBV20-1; D is unclear. This CDR3 is built from 14 residues. V was cut by 3 bases and J by 11 bases, with 19 bases left in between. Germline CDR1 DFQATT, CDR2 SNEGSKA (reference sequence). CDR3 nucleotides: TGCAGTGCTAGTAGATACCGGACGTCCTGGAAACTGTTTTTT. This encodes CSASRYRTSWKLFF.

This chain connects TRBV2 to TRBJ2-3; D is uncertain. Trimming stripped 4 bases from V and 6 bases from J, with 8 bases between. In germline, CDR1 is SNHLY, CDR2 FYNNEI. CDR3 length: 12 residues. The CDR3 nucleotides read TGTGCCAGCAGTGTTTTGAGGGATACGCAGTATTTT. It codes for CASSVLRDTQYF.

The chain carries TRBV3-1 (or the pseudogene TRBV3-2) and TRBJ1-1; D is uncertain. The germline V gene has CDR1 LGHDT and CDR2 YNNKEL (reference sequence). Trimming took off 2 bases at V and 0 bases at J, with 4 bases between the two ends. The CDR3 is 13 residues long. In DNA form, the CDR3 reads TGTGCCAGCAGCCAAAGAGTGAACACTGAAGCTTTCTTT. Its protein is CASSQRVNTEAFF.

The chain has TRBV28 and TRBJ1-2, with 9 bases identical to TRBD1. Looked up from germline, CDR1 is MDHEN and CDR2 is SYDVKM. The CDR3 runs to 14 residues. V trimming: 5 bases; J trimming: 3 bases; junction bases outside the gene matches: 4. The CDR3 spells CASSQHRGHYGYTF. CDR3 nucleotide sequence: TGTGCCAGCAGTCAGCACAGGGGGCACTATGGCTACACCTTC.

The chain has TRBV11-2 and TRBJ1-2; D is possibly TRBD1 (5 bases). The CDR3 consists of 18 residues. Trimming removed 0 bases at V and 1 base at J, with 18 bases between. Per the germline V gene, CDR1 is SGHAT and CDR2 is FQNNGV. CDR3 in amino acids: CASSLDPLLGGLNYGYTF. CDR3 in DNA: TGTGCCAGCAGCTTAGATCCCCTATTGGGGGGACTTAACTATGGCTACACCTTC.